The 2 T cell receptor beta chains given below trace back to one sample, sequenced in a study of blood T cells in healthy people across ages. It was with a sample-barcoded 5' primer and a J-beta primer mix that a second PCR of roughly 7 to 12 cycles was run. MiXCR was run by TCRdb on the 5' RACE reads, yielding one entry per CDR3 protein. The sample shows about 1.4 million distinct CDR3 sequences, roughly 59% of them seen only once. Sequencing was done on a sample of blood. These receptors originate from a man aged 18 to 29 in good health.

This clonotype was counted a few times. The chain links TRBV29-1 to TRBJ2-1; 15 bases match TRBD2. The V segment lost 5 bases and the J segment 9 bases; nucleotides outside the gene matches: 8. The CDR3 length is 15 residues. Germline V gene data show CDR1 as SQVTM and CDR2 as ANQGSEA. Here the CDR3 reads CSVRGTSGRNGEQFF. Written as DNA, the CDR3 is TGCAGCGTTCGGGGGACTAGCGGGAGGAATGGTGAGCAGTTCTTC.

This rearrangement joins TRBV20-1 to TRBJ1-4, with 8 positions matching TRBD1. The V gene's germline CDR1 is DFQATT and CDR2 SNEGSKA (reference sequence). This CDR3 contains 14 residues. V lost 5 bases, J lost 6 bases, and 8 bases stayed unmatched. CDR3 sequence: CSAGPDREDEKLFF. CDR3 nucleotide sequence: TGCAGTGCTGGACCGGACAGGGAAGATGAAAAACTGTTTTTT.